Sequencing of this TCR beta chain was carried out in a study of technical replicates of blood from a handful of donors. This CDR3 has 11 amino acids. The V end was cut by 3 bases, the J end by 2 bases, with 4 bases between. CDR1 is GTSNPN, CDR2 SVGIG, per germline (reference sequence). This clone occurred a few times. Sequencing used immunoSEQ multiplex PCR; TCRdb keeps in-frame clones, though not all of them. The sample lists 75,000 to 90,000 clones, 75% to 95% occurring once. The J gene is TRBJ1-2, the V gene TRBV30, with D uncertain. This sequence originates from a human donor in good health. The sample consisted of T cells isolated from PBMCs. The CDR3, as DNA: TGTGCCTGGAGCGGGAACTATGGCTACACCTTC. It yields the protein CAWSGNYGYTF. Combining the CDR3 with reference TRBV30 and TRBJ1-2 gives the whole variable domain SQTIHQWPATLVQPVGSPLSLECTVEGTSNPNLYWYRQAAGRGLQLLFYSVGIGQISSEVPQNLSASRPQDRQFILSSKKLLLSDSGFYLCAWSGNYGYTFGSGTRLTVV.